The TCR beta chain under discussion was sequenced for a study of T cell changes during pregnancy in multiple sclerosis. TCRdb keeps only in-frame clones here, not all; method: immunoSEQ multiplex PCR. The repertoire holds roughly 51,000 clones, with 94% as singletons. CDR1 MDHEN and CDR2 SYDVKM come from the germline V gene. CDR3 length: 15 residues. Unmatched junction bases numbered 8, after V lost 5 bases and J lost 4 bases. This material consisted of CD8+ T cells from peripheral blood mononuclear cells, taken before pregnancy. J is TRBJ1-3 and V is TRBV28, with 7 bases lining up with TRBD1. The sequence derives from a female donor with multiple sclerosis, enrolled in a pregnancy study. CDR3 sequence reads: CASSPPRTGGNTIYF. In nucleotides, the CDR3 is TGTGCCAGCAGTCCCCCGAGGACAGGAGGAAACACCATATATTTT.